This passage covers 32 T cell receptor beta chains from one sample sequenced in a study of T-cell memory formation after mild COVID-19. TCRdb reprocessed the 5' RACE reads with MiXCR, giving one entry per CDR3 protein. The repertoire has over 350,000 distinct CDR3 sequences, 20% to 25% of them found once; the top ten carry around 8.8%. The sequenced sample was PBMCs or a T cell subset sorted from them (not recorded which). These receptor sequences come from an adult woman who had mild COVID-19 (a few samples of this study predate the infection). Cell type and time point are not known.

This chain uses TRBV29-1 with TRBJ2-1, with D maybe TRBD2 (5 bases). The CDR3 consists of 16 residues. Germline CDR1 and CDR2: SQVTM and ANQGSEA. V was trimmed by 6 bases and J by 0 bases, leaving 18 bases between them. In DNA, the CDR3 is TGCAGCGTCCCCCCTGGGAGCGTAAGCTCCTACAATGAGCAGTTCTTC. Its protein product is CSVPPGSVSSYNEQFF.

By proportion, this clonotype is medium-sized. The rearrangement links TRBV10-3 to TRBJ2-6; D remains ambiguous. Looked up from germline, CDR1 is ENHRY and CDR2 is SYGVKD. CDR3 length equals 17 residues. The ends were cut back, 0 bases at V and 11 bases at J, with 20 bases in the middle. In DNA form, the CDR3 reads TGTGCCATCAGTGAGTCGAAGTCGCCAGGCCCCTCGGACGTCCTGACTTTC. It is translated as CAISESKSPGPSDVLTF.

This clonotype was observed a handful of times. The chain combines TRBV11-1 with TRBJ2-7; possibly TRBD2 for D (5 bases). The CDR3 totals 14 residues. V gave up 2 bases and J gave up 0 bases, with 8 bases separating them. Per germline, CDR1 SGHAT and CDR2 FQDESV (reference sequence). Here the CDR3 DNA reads TGTGCCAGCAGCTTACAGCGGACCTCCTACGAGCAGTACTTC. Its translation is CASSLQRTSYEQYF.

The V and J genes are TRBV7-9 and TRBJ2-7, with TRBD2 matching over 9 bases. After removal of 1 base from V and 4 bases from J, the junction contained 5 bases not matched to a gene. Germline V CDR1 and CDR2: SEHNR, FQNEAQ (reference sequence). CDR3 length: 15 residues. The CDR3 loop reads CASSLVGGGVYEQYF. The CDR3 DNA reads TGTGCCAGCAGCTTAGTTGGCGGGGGGGTTTACGAGCAGTACTTC.

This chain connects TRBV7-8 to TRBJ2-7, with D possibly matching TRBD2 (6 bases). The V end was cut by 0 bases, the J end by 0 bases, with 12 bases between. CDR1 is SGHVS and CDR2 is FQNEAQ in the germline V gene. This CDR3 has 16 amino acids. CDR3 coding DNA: TGTGCCAGCAGCTTAGCGAGGGTAGCGGACTCCTACGAGCAGTACTTC. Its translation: CASSLARVADSYEQYF.

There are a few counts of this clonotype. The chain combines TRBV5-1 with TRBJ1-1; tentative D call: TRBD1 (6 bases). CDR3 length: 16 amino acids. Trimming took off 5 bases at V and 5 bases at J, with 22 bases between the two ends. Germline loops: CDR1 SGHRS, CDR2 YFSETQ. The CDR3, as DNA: TGCGCCAGCAGGGCCGGGACACTCAATGCTGGGACTGAAGCTTTCTTT. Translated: CASRAGTLNAGTEAFF.

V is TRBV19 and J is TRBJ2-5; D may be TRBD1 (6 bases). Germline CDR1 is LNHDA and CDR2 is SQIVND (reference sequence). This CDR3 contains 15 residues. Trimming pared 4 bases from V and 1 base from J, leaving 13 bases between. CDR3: CASSTPTGVQETQYF. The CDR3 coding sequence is TGTGCCAGTAGTACTCCGACAGGCGTCCAAGAGACCCAGTACTTC.

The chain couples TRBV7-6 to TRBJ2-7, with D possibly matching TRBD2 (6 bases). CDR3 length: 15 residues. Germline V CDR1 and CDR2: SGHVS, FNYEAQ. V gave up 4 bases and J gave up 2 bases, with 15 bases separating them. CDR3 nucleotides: TGTGCCAGCAGCTCTCAACTCGGAGGGGCCTACGAGCAGTACTTC. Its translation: CASSSQLGGAYEQYF.

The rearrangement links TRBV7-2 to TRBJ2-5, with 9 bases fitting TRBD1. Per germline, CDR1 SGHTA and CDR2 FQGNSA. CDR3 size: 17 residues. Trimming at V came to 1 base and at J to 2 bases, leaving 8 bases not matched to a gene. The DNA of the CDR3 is TGTGCCAGCAGCTTAGTAGGAGGGACAGGGTCACAAGAGACCCAGTACTTC. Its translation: CASSLVGGTGSQETQYF.

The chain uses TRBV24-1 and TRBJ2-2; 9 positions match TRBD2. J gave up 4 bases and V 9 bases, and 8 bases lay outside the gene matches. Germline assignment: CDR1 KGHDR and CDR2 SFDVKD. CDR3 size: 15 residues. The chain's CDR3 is CATQSGRISTGELFF. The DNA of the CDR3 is TGTGCCACCCAGAGCGGGAGGATAAGCACCGGGGAGCTGTTTTTT.

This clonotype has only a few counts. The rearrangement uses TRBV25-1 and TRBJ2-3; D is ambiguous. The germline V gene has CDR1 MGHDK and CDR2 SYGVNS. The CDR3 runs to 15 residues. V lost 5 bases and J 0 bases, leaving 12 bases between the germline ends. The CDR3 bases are TGTGCCAGCAGTCCTTCCACGACCAGCACAGATACGCAGTATTTT. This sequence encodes CASSPSTTSTDTQYF.

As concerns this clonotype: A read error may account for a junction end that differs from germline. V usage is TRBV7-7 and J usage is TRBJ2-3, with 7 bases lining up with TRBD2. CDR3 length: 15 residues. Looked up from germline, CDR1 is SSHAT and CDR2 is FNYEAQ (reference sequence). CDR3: CASSLTGGLTDTQYF. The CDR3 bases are TGTGCTAGCAGCTTAACGGGAGGTCTCACAGATACGCAGTATTTT.

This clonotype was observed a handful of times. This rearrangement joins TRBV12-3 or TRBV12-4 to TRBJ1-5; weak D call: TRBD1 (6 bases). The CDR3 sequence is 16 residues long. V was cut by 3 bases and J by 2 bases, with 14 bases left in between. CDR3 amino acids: CASSFVQGRGNQPQHF. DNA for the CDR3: TGTGCCAGCAGTTTCGTCCAGGGGCGGGGCAATCAGCCCCAGCATTTT.

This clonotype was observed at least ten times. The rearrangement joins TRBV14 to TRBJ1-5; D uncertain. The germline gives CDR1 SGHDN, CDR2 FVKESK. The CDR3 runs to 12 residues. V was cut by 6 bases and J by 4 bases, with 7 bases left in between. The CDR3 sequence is CASREKNQPQHF. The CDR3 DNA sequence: TGTGCCAGCAGAGAAAAGAATCAGCCCCAGCATTTT.

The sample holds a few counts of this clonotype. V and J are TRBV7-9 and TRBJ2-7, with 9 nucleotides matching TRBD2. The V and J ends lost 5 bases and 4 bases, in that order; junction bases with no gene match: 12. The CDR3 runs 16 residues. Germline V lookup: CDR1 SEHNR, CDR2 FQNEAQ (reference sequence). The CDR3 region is CASSHAEAGGRYEQYF. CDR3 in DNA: TGTGCCAGCAGCCACGCTGAAGCGGGGGGCCGGTACGAGCAGTACTTC.

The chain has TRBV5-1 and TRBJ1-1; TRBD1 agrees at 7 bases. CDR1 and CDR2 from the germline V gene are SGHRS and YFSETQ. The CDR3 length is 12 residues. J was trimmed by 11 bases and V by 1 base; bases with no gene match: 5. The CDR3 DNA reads TGCGCCAGCAGCTTGCGACAGGGACGGGCTTTCTTT. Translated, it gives CASSLRQGRAFF.

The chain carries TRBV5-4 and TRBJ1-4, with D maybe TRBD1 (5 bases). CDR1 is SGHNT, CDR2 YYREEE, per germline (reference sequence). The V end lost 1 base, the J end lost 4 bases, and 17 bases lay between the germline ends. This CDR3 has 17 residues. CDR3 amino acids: CASSLTVFAGVNEKLFF. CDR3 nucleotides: TGTGCCAGCAGCTTGACTGTGTTCGCGGGGGTTAATGAAAAACTGTTTTTT.

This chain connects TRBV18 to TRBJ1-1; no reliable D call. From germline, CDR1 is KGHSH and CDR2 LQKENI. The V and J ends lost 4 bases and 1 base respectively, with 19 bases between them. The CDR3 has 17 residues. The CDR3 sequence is CASSLFPTGGGNTEAFF. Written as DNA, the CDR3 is TGTGCCAGCTCACTCTTTCCCACGGGCGGAGGGAACACTGAAGCTTTCTTT.

This CDR3 is CASRVAVTGELFF. The CDR3 nucleotides read TGCGCCAGCAGAGTTGCGGTCACCGGGGAGCTGTTTTTT. The V and J genes are TRBV5-1 and TRBJ2-2; D not certain. CDR1 is SGHRS, CDR2 YFSETQ, per germline. This CDR3 comprises 13 residues. Trimming left V 5 bases short and J 4 bases short, with 9 bases between.

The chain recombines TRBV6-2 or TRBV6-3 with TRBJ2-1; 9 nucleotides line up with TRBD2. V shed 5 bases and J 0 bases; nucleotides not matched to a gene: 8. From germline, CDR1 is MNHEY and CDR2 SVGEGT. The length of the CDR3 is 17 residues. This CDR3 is CASSKTSGEISYNEQFF. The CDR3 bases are TGTGCCAGCAGTAAGACTAGCGGTGAGATCTCCTACAATGAGCAGTTCTTC.

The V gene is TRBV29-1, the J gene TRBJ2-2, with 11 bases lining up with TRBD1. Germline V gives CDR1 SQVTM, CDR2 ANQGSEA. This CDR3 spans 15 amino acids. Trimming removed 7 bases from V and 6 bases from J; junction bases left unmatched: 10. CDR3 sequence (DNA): TGCAGCGCAACGCCCGGGACAGGGGGATCCGGGGAGCTGTTTTTT. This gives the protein CSATPGTGGSGELFF.

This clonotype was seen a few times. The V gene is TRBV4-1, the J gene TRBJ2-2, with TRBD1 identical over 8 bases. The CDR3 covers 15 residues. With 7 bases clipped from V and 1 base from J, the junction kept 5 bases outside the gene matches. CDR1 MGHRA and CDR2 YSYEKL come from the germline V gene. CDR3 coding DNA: TGCGCCAGCACAAGACAGGGGATGAACACCGGGGAGCTGTTTTTT. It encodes CASTRQGMNTGELFF.

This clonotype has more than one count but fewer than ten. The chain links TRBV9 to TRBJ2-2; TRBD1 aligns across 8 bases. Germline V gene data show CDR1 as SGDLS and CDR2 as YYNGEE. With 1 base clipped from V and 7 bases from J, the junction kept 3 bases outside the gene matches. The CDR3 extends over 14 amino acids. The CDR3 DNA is TGTGCCAGCAGCGTACAGGGGGCTGGCGGGGAGCTGTTTTTT. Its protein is CASSVQGAGGELFF.

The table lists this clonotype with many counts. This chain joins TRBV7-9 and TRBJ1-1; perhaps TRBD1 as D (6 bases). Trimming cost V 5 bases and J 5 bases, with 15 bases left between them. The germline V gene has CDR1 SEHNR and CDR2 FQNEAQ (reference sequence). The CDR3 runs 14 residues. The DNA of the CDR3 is TGTGCCAGCAGCGCTTGGGGGCTGCGTACTGAAGCTTTCTTT. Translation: CASSAWGLRTEAFF.

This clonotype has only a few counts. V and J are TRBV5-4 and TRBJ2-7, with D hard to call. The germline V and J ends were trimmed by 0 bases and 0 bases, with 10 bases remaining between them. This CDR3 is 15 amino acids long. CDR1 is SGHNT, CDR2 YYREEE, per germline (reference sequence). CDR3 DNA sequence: TGTGCCAGCAGCTTGGACCCGCGAGGCTCCTACGAGCAGTACTTC. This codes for CASSLDPRGSYEQYF. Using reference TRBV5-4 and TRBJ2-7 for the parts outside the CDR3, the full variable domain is ETGVTQSPTHLIKTRGQQVTLRCSSQSGHNTVSWYQQALGQGPQFIFQYYREEENGRGNFPPRFSGLQFPNYSSELNVNALELDDSALYLCASSLDPRGSYEQYFGPGTRLTVT.

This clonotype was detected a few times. CDR3 in amino acids: CAISESSRTTDTQYF. CDR3 DNA sequence: TGTGCCATCAGTGAGTCGTCCCGTACCACAGATACGCAGTATTTT. The J gene is TRBJ2-3, the V gene TRBV10-3; D gene uncertain. Trimming stripped 0 bases from V and 2 bases from J, with 9 bases between. CDR3 size: 15 residues. Germline loops: CDR1 ENHRY, CDR2 SYGVKD.

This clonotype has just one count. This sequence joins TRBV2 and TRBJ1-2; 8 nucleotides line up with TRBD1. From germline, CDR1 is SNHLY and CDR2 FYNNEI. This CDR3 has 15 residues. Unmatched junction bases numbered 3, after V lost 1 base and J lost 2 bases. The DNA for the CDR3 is TGTGCCAGCAGTGAAGAGACAGGGGAGAACTATGGCTACACCTTC. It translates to CASSEETGENYGYTF.

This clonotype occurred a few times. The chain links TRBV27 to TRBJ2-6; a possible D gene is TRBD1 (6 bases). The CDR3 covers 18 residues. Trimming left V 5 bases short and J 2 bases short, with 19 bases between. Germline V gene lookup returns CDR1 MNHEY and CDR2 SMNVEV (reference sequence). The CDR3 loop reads CASSPPASEGAGANVLTF. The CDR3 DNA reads TGTGCCAGCAGTCCGCCCGCTTCCGAGGGGGCTGGGGCCAACGTCCTGACTTTC.

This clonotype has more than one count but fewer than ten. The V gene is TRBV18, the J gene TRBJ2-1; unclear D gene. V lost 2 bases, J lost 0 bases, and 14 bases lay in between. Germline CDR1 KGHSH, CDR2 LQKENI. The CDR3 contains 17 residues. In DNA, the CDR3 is TGTGCCAGCTCACCATTGGGTCCCCAACGCTCCTACAATGAGCAGTTCTTC. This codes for CASSPLGPQRSYNEQFF.

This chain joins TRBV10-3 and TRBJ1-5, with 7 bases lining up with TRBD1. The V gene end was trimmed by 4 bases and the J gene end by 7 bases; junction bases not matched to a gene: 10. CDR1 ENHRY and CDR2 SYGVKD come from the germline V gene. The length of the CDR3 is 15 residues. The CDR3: CAISGTGQAGQPQHF. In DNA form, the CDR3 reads TGTGCCATCAGTGGGACAGGTCAGGCCGGCCAGCCCCAGCATTTT.

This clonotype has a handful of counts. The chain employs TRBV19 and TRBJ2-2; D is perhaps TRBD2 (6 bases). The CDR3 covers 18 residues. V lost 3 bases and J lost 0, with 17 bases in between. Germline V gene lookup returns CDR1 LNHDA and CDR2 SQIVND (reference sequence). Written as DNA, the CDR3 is TGTGCCAGTAGTATTCGATTCAGGGCGGGGCCGAACACCGGGGAGCTGTTTTTT. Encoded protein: CASSIRFRAGPNTGELFF.

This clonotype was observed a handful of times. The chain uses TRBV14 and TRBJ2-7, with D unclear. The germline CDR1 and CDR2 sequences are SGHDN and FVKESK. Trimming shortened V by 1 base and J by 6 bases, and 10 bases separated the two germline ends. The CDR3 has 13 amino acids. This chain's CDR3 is CASSQVLSSEQYF. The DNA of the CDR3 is TGTGCCAGCAGCCAAGTGCTATCTAGCGAGCAGTACTTC.